This TCR beta chain was sequenced for a study of CD8 T cells in Susac syndrome. Sequencing targeted TCR beta in blood CD8+ and CD4+ T cells. The CDR3 has 15 amino acids. The ends lost 5 bases at V and 3 bases at J; junction bases unmatched: 6. Germline values: CDR1 MNHEY, CDR2 SMNVEV (reference sequence). Points on this clonotype: The antigen remains unidentified.

Notes on the study in general: Acknowledgment was made by the study that its TCR sequencing and HLA analysis involved a relatively small number of individuals.

An input of about 0.5 to 1 ug of RNA was subjected to reverse transcription using random hexamers. TCRdb reprocessed the immunoSEQ multiplex PCR reads with MiXCR, giving one entry per CDR3 protein. The table has about 140,000 distinct CDR3 sequences, approximately 95% seen once. The sample taken for sequencing was CD4+ T cells from PBMCs. This receptor was obtained from a human donor with Susac syndrome. The rearrangement uses TRBV27 and TRBJ1-1, with 10 bases lining up with TRBD1. CDR3 nucleotide sequence: TGTGCCAGCAGTGTGACGGGACAGGGGCACACTGAAGCTTTCTTT. This translates into CASSVTGQGHTEAFF.